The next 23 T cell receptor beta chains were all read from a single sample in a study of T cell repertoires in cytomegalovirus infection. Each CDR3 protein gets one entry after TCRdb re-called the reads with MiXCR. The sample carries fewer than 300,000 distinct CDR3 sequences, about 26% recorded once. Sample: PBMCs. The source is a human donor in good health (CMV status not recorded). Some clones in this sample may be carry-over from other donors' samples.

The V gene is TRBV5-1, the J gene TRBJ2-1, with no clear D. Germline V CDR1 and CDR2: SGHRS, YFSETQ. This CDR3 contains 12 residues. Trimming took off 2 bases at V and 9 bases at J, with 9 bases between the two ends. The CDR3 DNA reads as TGCGCCAGCAGCTTCCAGATGGGTGAGCAGTTCTTC. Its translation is CASSFQMGEQFF.

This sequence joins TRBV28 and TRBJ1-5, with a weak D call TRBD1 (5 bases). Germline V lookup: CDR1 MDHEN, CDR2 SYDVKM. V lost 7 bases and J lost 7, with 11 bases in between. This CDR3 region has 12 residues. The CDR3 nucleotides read TGTGCCAGCACTGAGGGGTACCAGCCCCAGCATTTT. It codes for CASTEGYQPQHF. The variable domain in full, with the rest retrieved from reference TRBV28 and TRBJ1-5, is DVKVTQSSRYLVKRTGEKVFLECVQDMDHENMFWYRQDPGLGLRLIYFSYDVKMKEKGDIPEGYSVSREKKERFSLILESASTNQTSMYLCASTEGYQPQHFGDGTRLSIL.

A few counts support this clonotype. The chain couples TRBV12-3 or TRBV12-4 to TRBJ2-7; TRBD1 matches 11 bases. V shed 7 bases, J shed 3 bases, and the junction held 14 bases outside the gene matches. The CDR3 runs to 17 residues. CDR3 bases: TGTGCCAGCACCTGGGGGACAGGGGGGGTCAGGTTCTACGAGCAGTACTTC. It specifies CASTWGTGGVRFYEQYF.

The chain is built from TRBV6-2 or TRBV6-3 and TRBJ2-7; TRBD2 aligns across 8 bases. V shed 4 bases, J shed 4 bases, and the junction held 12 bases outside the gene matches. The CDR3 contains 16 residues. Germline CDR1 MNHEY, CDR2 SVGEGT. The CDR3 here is CASSSGSSGSGYEQYF. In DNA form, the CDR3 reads TGTGCCAGCAGTTCCGGATCGAGCGGGAGTGGATACGAGCAGTACTTC.

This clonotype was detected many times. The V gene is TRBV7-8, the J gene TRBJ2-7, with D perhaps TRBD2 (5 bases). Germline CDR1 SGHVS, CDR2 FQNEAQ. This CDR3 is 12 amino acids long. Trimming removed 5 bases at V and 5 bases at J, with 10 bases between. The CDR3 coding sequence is TGTGCCAGCAGCCCGGGGTCGGACGAGCAGTACTTC. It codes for CASSPGSDEQYF.

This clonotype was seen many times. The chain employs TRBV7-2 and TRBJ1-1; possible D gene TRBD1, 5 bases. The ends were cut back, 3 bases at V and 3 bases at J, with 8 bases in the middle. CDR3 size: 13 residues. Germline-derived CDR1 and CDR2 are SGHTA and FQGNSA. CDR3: CASSLGVHTEAFF. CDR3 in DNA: TGTGCCAGCAGCTTGGGGGTCCACACTGAAGCTTTCTTT.

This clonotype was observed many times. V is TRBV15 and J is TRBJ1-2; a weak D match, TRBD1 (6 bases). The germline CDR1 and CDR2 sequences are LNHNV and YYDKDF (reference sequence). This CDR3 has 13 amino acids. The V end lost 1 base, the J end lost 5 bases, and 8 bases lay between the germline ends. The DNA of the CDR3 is TGTGCCACCAGCAGAGGAACAGGGTATGGCTACACCTTC. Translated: CATSRGTGYGYTF.

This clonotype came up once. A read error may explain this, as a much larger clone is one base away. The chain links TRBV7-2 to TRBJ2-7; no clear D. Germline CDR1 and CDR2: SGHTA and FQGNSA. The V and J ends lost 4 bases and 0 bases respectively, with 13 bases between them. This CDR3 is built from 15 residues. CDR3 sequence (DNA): TGTGCCAGCAGCTGGGGATCGTCGGTCTCCTACGAGCAGTACTTC. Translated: CASSWGSSVSYEQYF.

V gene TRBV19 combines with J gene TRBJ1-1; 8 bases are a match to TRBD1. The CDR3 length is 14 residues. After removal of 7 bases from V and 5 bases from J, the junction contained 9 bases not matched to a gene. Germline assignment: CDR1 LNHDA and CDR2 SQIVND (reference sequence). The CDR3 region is CASIAQGGQTEAFF. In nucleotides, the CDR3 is TGTGCCAGTATTGCACAGGGGGGGCAGACTGAAGCTTTCTTT.

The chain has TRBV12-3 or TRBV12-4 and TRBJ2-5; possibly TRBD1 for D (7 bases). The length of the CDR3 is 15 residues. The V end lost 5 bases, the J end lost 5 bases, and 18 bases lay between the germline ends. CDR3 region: CASSTGGGGGETQYF. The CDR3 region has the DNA TGTGCCAGCAGTACGGGTGGAGGGGGCGGGGAGACCCAGTACTTC.

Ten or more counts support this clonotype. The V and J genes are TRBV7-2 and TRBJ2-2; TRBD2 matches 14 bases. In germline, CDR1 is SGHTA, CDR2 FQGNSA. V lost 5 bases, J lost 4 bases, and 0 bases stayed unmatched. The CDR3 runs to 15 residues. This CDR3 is CASSGTSGSTGELFF. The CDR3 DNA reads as TGTGCCAGCAGCGGGACTAGCGGGAGCACCGGGGAGCTGTTTTTT.

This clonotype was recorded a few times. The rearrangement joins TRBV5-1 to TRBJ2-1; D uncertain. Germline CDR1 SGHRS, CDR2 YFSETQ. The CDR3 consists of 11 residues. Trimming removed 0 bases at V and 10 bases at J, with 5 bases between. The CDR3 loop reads CASSLAKEQFF. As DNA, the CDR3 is TGCGCCAGCAGCTTGGCCAAGGAGCAGTTCTTC.

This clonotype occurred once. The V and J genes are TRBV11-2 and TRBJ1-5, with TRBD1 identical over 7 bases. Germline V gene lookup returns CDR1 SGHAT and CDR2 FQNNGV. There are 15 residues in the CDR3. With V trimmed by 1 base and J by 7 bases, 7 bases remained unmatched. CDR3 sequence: CASSLAGGVGQPQHF. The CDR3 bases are TGTGCCAGCAGCTTAGCAGGGGGGGTCGGGCAGCCCCAGCATTTT.

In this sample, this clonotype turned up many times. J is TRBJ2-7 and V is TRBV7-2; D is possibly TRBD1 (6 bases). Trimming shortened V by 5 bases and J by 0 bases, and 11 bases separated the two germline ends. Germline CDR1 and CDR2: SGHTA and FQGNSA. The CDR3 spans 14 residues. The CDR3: CASSQNRVSYEQYF. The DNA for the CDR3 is TGTGCCAGCAGCCAAAACAGGGTCTCCTACGAGCAGTACTTC.

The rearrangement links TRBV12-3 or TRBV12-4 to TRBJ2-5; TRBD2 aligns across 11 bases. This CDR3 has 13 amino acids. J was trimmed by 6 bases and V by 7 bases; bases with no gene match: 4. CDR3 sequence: CASNRLAGQTQYF. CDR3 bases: TGTGCCAGCAACCGACTAGCGGGACAGACCCAGTACTTC.

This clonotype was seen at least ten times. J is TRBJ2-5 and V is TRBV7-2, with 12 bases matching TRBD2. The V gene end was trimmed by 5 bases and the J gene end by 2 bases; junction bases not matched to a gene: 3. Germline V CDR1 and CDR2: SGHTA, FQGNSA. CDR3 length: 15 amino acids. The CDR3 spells CASSLGTSGQETQYF. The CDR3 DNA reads TGTGCCAGCAGCCTCGGGACTAGCGGGCAAGAGACCCAGTACTTC.

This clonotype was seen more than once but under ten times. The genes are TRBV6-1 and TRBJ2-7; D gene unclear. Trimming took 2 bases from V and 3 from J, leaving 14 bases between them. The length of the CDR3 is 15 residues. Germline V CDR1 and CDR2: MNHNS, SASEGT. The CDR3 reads CASSERAGSFYEQYF. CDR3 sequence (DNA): TGTGCCAGCAGTGAAAGGGCAGGATCCTTCTACGAGCAGTACTTC.

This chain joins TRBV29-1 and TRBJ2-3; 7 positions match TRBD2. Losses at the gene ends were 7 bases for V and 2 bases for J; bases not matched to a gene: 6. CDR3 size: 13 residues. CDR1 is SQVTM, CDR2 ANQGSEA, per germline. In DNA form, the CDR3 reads TGCAGCGCCGCGGGGGATTCCACAGATACGCAGTATTTT. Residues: CSAAGDSTDTQYF.

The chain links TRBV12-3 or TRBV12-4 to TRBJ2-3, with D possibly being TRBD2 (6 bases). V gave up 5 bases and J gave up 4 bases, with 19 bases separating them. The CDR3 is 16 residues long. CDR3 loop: CASSLSLSGFADTQYF. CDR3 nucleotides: TGTGCCAGCAGTCTCTCCCTTAGCGGCTTCGCAGATACGCAGTATTTT.

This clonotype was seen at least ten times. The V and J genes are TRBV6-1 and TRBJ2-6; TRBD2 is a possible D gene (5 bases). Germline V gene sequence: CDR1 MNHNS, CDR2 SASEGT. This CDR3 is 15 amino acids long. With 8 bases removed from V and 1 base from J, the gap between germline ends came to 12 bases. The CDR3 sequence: CASRLGESGANVLTF. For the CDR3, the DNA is TGTGCCAGCCGATTGGGAGAATCTGGGGCCAACGTCCTGACTTTC.

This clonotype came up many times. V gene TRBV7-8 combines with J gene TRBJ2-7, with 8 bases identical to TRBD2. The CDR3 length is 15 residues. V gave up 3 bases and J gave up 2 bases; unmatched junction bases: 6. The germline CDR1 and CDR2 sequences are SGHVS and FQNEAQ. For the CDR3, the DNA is TGTGCCAGCAGCTTGGGTCGACTAGCGACCTACGAGCAGTACTTC. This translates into CASSLGRLATYEQYF.

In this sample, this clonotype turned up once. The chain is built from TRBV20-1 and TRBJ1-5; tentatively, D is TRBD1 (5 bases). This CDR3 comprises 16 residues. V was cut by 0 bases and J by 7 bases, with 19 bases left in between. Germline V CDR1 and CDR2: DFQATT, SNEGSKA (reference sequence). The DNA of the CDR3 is TGCAGTGCTAGAGATCCCGCAAGGGGTAAAAAACAGCCCCAGCATTTT. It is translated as CSARDPARGKKQPQHF.

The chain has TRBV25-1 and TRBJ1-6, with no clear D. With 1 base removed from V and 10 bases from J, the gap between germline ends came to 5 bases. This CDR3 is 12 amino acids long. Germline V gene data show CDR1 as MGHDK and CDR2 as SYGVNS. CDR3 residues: CASSESSSPLHF. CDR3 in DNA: TGTGCCAGCAGTGAATCGTCGTCACCCCTCCACTTT.